This paragraph reports one T cell receptor (beta chain). Its antigen is currently unknown. Amplification by 5'RACE using constant-segment primers produced TCR alpha and TCR beta cDNA libraries that carried sample barcodes and UMIs. MiXCR, applied by TCRdb to the 5' RACE reads, yields one record per CDR3 protein. The sample yields about 82,000 distinct CDR3 sequences, roughly 13% seen once. The source of the sample is a study of T-cell memory formation after mild COVID-19. Study-level results: Later expanders leaned CD4+, whereas clones that contracted between day 15 and 85 were balanced CD4/CD8.

CDR3 size: 16 residues. The trim removed 1 base at V and 2 bases at J, leaving 9 bases unmatched. CDR1 is DFQATT, CDR2 SNEGSKA, per germline (reference sequence). Sequenced input: PBMCs or a T cell subset sorted from them (not recorded which). The sequence came from a man younger than 30 who had mild COVID-19 (a few samples of this study predate the infection). Cell type and time point are not known. This chain links TRBV20-1 with TRBJ2-3; the match to TRBD1 covers 7 bases. The CDR3 region is CSARGIPGQLTDTQYF. The CDR3 bases are TGCAGTGCTAGAGGGATCCCGGGACAGCTCACAGATACGCAGTATTTT.